The 10 T cell receptor beta chains presented below share a single source sample, sequenced in a study of OX40 agonist ivuxolimab in advanced cancers. Data came from immunoSEQ multiplex PCR; TCRdb stores just in-frame clones and leaves some out. The sample yields under 150,000 clones, 85% to 95% seen once. The sequencing used CD4+ or CD8+ T cells sorted from blood, collected in a trial of the OX40 agonist ivuxolimab. The origin of the receptors is an adult with an advanced solid tumor such as melanoma, head and neck, liver or kidney cancer.

The rearrangement joins TRBV5-5 to TRBJ1-6, with D hard to call. CDR1 and CDR2 (germline): SGHKS, YYEKEE (reference sequence). The CDR3 consists of 14 residues. The ends were cut back, 0 bases at V and 3 bases at J, with 4 bases in the middle. Here the CDR3 reads CASSLGSYNSPLHF. For the CDR3, the DNA is TGTGCCAGCAGCTTGGGCAGCTATAATTCACCCCTCCACTTT.

This rearrangement joins TRBV30 to TRBJ2-5; D is ambiguous. Deletions cut 1 base from V and 4 bases from J, with 10 bases between. The CDR3 consists of 13 residues. CDR1 and CDR2 from the germline V gene are GTSNPN and SVGIG (reference sequence). The CDR3 protein is CAWSGSLRETQYF. The CDR3 coding sequence is TGTGCCTGGAGTGGGTCTCTCCGAGAGACCCAGTACTTC.

The rearrangement uses TRBV7-2 and TRBJ1-3; 7 bases align to TRBD1. There are 16 residues in the CDR3. Trimming at V came to 5 bases and at J to 6 bases, leaving 13 bases not matched to a gene. CDR1 is SGHTA and CDR2 is FQGNSA in the germline V gene. The CDR3 protein is CASSLNPPGQTNTIYF. CDR3 coding DNA: TGTGCCAGCAGCCTTAACCCTCCGGGACAGACAAACACCATATATTTT. The full variable domain, in which reference TRBV7-2 and TRBJ1-3 provide the parts outside the CDR3, is GAGVSQSPSNKVTEKGKDVELRCDPISGHTALYWYRQSLGQGLEFLIYFQGNSAPDKSGLPSDRFSAERTGGSVSTLTIQRTQQEDSAVYLCASSLNPPGQTNTIYFGEGSWLTVV.

The rearrangement uses TRBV7-2 and TRBJ1-4; TRBD1 matches 7 bases. V lost 5 bases, J lost 5 bases, and 5 bases stayed unmatched. Per germline, CDR1 SGHTA and CDR2 FQGNSA. The CDR3 is 14 residues long. CDR3 in DNA: TGTGCCAGCAGCCCCCGGGACAGCAATGAAAAACTGTTTTTT. Translating gives CASSPRDSNEKLFF.

The V call is TRBV7-2, the J call TRBJ1-6; D remains unclear. The V gene lost 0 bases and the J gene lost 7 bases, with 16 bases spanning the gap. This CDR3 comprises 17 residues. The germline V gene encodes CDR1 SGHTA and CDR2 FQGNSA. CDR3 coding DNA: TGTGCCAGCAGCTTAGCGGTGGCAGGAGTGAGGAATTCACCCCTCCACTTT. Protein sequence: CASSLAVAGVRNSPLHF. The variable domain in full, with the rest retrieved from reference TRBV7-2 and TRBJ1-6, is GAGVSQSPSNKVTEKGKDVELRCDPISGHTALYWYRQSLGQGLEFLIYFQGNSAPDKSGLPSDRFSAERTGGSVSTLTIQRTQQEDSAVYLCASSLAVAGVRNSPLHFGNGTRLTVT.

The rearrangement joins TRBV11-2 to TRBJ2-1; a possible D gene is TRBD1 (6 bases). This CDR3 is 12 amino acids long. V dropped 5 bases and J dropped 8 bases, with 10 bases sitting between them. The V gene's germline CDR1 is SGHAT and CDR2 FQNNGV. The CDR3 region has the DNA TGTGCCAGCAGCATACAGGGTGATGAGCAGTTCTTC. This codes for CASSIQGDEQFF.

The gene calls are TRBV23-1 and TRBJ2-5; D is unclear. TRBV23-1 falls under the ORF class, with uncertain function. The CDR3 totals 13 residues. Trimming took 4 bases from V and 3 from J, leaving 9 bases between them. CDR3 nucleotide sequence: TGCGCCAGCAGTCGATTCGGCGAAGAGACCCAGTACTTC. This translates into CASSRFGEETQYF.

The rearrangement links TRBV4-3 to TRBJ1-2, with 8 bases lining up with TRBD1. V gave up 2 bases and J gave up 5 bases; unmatched junction bases: 10. Germline V gene lookup returns CDR1 LGHNA and CDR2 YSLEER. This CDR3 is built from 16 residues. The CDR3 DNA sequence: TGCGCCAGCAGCCAAACCCGAGACAGGGGATTGTATGGCTACACCTTC. It specifies CASSQTRDRGLYGYTF.

V and J are TRBV7-2 and TRBJ2-2; TRBD2 is a possible D gene (6 bases). Germline V gene lookup returns CDR1 SGHTA and CDR2 FQGNSA. V gave up 3 bases and J gave up 8 bases, with 10 bases separating them. The CDR3 has 13 residues. CDR3 amino acids: CASSFGLPGELFF. CDR3 bases: TGTGCCAGCAGCTTCGGACTACCGGGGGAGCTGTTTTTT.

The chain uses TRBV5-1 and TRBJ1-1; TRBD1 aligns across 7 bases. V gave up 5 bases and J gave up 9 bases; unmatched junction bases: 13. CDR3 length: 14 residues. The germline V gene encodes CDR1 SGHRS and CDR2 YFSETQ. CDR3 nucleotides: TGCGCCAGCAGAACCGGACAGGACAGAACAAAAGCTTTCTTT. Residues: CASRTGQDRTKAFF.